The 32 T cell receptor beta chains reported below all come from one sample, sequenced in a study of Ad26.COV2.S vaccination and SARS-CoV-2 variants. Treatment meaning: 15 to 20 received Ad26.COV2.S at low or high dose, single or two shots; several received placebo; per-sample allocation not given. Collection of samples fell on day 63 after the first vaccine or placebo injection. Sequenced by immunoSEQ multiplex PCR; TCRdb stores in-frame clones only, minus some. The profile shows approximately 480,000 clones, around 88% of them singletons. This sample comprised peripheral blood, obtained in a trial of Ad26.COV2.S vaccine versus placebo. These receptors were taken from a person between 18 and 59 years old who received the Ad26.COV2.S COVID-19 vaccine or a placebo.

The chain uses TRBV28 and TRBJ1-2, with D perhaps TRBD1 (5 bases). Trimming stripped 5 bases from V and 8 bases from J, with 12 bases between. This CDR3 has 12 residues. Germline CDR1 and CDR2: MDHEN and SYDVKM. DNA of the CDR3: TGTGCCAGCAGTCCTCAGGGCTCAGGCTACACCTTC. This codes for CASSPQGSGYTF.

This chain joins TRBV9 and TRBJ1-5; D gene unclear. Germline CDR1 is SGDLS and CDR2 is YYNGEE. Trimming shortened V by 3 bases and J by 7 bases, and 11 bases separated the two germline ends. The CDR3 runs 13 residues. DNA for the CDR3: TGTGCCAGCAGCGCACTAGCGGACCAGCCCCAGCATTTT. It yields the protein CASSALADQPQHF.

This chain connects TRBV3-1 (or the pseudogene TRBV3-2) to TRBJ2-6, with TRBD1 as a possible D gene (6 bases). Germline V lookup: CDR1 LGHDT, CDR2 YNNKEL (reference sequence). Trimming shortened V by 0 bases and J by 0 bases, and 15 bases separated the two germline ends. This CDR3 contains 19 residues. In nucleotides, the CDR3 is TGTGCCAGCAGCCAAGAGTCGACAGGCGTCCCCTCTGGGGCCAACGTCCTGACTTTC. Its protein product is CASSQESTGVPSGANVLTF.

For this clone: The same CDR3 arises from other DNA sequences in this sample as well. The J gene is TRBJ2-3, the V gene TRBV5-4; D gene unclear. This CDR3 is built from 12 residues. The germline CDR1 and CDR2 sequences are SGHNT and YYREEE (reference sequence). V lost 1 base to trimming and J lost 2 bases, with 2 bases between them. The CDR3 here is CASSLSTDTQYF. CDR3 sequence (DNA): TGTGCCAGCAGCTTGTCCACAGATACGCAGTATTTT.

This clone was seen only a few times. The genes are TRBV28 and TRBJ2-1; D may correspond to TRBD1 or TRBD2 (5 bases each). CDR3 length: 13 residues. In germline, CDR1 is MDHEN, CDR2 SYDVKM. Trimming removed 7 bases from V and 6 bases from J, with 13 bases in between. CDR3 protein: CASTQRGRNEQFF. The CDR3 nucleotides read TGTGCCAGCACCCAGAGGGGCCGCAATGAGCAGTTCTTC.

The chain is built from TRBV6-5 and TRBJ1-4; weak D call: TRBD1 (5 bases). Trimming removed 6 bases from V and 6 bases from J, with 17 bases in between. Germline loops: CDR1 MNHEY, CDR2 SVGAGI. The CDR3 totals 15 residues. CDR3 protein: CASSASTGPDEKLFF. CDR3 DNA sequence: TGTGCCAGCAGCGCCAGTACGGGGCCGGATGAAAAACTGTTTTTT.

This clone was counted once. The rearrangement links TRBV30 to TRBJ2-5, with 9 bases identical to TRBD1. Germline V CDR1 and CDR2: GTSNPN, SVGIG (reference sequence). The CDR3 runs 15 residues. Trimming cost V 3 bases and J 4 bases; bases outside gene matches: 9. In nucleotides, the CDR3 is TGTGCCTGGAGCCATGAGACAGGGGGAGGAGAGACCCAGTACTTC. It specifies CAWSHETGGGETQYF. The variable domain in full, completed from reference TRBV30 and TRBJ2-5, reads SQTIHQWPATLVQPVGSPLSLECTVEGTSNPNLYWYRQAAGRGLQLLFYSVGIGQISSEVPQNLSASRPQDRQFILSSKKLLLSDSGFYLCAWSHETGGGETQYFGPGTRLLVL.

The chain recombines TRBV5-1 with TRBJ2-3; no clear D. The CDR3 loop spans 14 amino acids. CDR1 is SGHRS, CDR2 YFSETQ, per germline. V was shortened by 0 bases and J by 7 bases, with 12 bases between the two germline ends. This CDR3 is CASSLETHSNTQYF. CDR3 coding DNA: TGCGCCAGCAGCTTGGAGACTCACTCCAATACGCAGTATTTT.

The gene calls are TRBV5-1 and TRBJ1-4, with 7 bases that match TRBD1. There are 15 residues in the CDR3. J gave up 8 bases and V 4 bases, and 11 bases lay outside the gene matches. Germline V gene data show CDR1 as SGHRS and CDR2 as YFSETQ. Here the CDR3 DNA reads TGCGCCAGCAGCCCCCCGGCAGGGGGTAAAGAAAAACTGTTTTTT. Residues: CASSPPAGGKEKLFF.

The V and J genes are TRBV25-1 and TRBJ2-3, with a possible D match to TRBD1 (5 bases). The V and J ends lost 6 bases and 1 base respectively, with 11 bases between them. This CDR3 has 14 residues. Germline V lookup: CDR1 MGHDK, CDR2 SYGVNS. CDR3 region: CASSRDWGTDTQYF. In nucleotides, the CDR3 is TGTGCCAGCAGCAGGGATTGGGGCACAGATACGCAGTATTTT.

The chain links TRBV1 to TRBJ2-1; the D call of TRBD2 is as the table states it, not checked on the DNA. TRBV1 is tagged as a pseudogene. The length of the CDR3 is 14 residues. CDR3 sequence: CTSIELVSYNEQFF. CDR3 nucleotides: TGCACCAGCATCGAACTAGTCTCCTACAATGAGCAGTTCTTC.

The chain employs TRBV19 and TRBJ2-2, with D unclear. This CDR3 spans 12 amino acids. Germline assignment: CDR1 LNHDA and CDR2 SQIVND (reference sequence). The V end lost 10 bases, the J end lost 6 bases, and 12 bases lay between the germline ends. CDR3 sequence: CATGFGPGELFF. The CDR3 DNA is TGTGCCACAGGCTTTGGACCCGGGGAGCTGTTTTTT. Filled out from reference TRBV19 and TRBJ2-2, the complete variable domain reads DGGITQSPKYLFRKEGQNVTLSCEQNLNHDAMYWYRQDPGQGLRLIYYSQIVNDFQKGDIAEGYSVSREKKESFPLTVTSAQKNPTAFYLCATGFGPGELFFGEGSRLTVL.

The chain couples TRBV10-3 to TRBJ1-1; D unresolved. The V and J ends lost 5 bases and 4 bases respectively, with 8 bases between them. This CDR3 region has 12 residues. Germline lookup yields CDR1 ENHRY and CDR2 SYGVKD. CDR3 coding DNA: TGTGCCATCAGTCGCTCTATCACTGAAGCTTTCTTT. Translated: CAISRSITEAFF.

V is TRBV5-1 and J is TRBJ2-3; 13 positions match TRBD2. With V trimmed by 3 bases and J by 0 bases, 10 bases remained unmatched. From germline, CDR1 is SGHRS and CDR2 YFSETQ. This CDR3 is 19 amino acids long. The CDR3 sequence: CASSSLTSGRAISTDTQYF. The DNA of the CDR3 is TGCGCCAGCAGCTCGCTAACTAGCGGGAGGGCGATAAGCACAGATACGCAGTATTTT. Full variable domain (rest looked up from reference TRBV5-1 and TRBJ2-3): KAGVTQTPRYLIKTRGQQVTLSCSPISGHRSVSWYQQTPGQGLQFLFEYFSETQRNKGNFPGRFSGRQFSNSRSEMNVSTLELGDSALYLCASSSLTSGRAISTDTQYFGPGTRLTVL.

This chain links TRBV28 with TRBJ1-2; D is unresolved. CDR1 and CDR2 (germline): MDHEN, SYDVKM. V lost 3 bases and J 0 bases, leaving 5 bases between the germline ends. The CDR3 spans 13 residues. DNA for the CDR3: TGTGCCAGCAGTTTTACCCCTAACTATGGCTACACCTTC. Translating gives CASSFTPNYGYTF.

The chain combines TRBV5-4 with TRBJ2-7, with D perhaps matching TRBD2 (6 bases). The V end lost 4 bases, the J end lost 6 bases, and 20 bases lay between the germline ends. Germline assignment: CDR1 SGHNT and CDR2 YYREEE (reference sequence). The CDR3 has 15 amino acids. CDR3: CASSLIGGPYSEQYF. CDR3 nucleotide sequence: TGTGCCAGCAGCCTTATAGGAGGGCCGTATAGCGAGCAGTACTTC. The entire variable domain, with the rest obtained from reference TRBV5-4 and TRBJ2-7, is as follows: ETGVTQSPTHLIKTRGQQVTLRCSSQSGHNTVSWYQQALGQGPQFIFQYYREEENGRGNFPPRFSGLQFPNYSSELNVNALELDDSALYLCASSLIGGPYSEQYFGPGTRLTVT.

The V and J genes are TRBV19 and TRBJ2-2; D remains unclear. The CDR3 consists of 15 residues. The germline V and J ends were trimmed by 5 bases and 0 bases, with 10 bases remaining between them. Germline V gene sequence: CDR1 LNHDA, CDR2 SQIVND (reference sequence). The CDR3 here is CASSSSFANTGELFF. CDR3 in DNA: TGTGCCAGTAGTTCCAGTTTCGCGAACACCGGGGAGCTGTTTTTT.

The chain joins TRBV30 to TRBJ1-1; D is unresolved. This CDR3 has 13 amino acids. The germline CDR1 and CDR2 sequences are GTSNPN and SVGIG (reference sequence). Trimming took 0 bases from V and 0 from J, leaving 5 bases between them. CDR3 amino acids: CAWSVTLNTEAFF. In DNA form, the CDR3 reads TGTGCCTGGAGTGTAACCTTGAACACTGAAGCTTTCTTT.

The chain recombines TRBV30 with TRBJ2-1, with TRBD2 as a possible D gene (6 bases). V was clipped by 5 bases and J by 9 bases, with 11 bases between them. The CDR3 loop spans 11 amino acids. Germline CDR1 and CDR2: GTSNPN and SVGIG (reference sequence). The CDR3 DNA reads TGTGCCTGGCGGGGGTGGGGTGAGCAGTTCTTC. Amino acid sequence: CAWRGWGEQFF.

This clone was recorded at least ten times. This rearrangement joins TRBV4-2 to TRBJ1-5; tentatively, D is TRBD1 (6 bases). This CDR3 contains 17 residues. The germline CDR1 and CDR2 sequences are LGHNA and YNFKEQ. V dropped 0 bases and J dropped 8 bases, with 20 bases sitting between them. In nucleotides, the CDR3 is TGTGCCAGCAGCCAAGATGGGGCGGGGGGCAAGGGTGAGCCCCAGCATTTT. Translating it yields CASSQDGAGGKGEPQHF.

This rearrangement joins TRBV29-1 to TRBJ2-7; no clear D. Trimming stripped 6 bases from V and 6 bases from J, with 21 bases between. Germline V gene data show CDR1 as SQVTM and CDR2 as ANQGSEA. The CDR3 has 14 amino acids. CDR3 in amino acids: CSVVPGVPLGEQYF. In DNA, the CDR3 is TGCAGCGTGGTTCCTGGGGTGCCGCTGGGCGAGCAGTACTTC.

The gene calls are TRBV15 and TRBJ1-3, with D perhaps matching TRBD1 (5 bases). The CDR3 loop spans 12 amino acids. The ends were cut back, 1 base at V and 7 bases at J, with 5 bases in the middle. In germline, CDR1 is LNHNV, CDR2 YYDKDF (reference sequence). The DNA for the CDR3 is TGTGCCACCAGCAGAGGGGGGAACACCATATATTTT. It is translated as CATSRGGNTIYF.

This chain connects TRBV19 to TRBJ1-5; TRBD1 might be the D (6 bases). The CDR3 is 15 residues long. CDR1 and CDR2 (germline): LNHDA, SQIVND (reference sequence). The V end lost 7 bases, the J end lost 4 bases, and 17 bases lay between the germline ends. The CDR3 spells CASIMTGSKNQPQHF. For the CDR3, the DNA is TGTGCCAGTATCATGACAGGTAGTAAGAATCAGCCCCAGCATTTT.

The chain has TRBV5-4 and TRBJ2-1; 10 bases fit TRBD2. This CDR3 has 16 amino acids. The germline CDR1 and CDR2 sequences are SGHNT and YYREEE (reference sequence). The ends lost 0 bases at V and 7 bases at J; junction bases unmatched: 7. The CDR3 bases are TGTGCCAGCAGCTTGGGGGGTCTAGCGGGAGATAATGAGCAGTTCTTC. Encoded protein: CASSLGGLAGDNEQFF.

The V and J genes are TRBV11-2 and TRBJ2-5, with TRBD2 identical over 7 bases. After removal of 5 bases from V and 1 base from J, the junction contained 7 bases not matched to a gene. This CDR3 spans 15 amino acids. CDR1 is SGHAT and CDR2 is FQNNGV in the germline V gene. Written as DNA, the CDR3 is TGTGCCAGCAGCCGAGCGGGGCTCTTCCAAGAGACCCAGTACTTC. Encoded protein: CASSRAGLFQETQYF.

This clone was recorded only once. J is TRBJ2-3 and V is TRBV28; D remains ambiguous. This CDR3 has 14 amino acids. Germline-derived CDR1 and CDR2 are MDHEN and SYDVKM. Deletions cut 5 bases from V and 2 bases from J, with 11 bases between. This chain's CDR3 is CASSLQKPTDTQYF. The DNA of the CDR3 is TGTGCCAGCAGTCTACAGAAACCCACAGATACGCAGTATTTT.

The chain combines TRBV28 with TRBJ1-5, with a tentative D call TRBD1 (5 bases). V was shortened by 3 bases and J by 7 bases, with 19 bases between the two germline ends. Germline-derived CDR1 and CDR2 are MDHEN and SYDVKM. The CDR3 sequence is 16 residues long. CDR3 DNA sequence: TGTGCCAGCAGTTTGGGCAGGGAATTGAAGTGGCAGCCCCAGCATTTT. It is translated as CASSLGRELKWQPQHF.

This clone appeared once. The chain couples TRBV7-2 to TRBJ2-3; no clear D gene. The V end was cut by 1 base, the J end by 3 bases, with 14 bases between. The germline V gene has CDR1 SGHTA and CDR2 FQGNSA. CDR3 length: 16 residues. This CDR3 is CASSLGAQRRTDTQYF. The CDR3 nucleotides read TGTGCCAGCAGCTTAGGCGCGCAACGACGGACAGATACGCAGTATTTT.

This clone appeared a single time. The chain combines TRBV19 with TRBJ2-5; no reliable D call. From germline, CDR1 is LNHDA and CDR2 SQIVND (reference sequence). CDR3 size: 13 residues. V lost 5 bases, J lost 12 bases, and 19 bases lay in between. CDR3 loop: CASSSPEEKKKYF. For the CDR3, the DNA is TGTGCCAGTAGTTCCCCCGAGGAGAAAAAAAAGTACTTC.

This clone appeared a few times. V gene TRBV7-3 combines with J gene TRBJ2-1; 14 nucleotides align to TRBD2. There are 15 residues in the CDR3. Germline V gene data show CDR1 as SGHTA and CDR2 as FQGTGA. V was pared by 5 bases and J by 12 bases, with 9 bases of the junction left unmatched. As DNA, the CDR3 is TGTGCCAGCAGCCCGGGACTAGCGGGAGATAGTGGGCAGTTCTTC. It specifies CASSPGLAGDSGQFF.

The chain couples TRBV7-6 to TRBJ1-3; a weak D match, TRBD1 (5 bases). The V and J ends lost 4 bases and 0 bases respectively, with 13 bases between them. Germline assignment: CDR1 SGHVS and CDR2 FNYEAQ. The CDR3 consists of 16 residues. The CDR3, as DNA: TGTGCCAGCAGCTCTCAACAGGAAAGCTCTGGAAACACCATATATTTT. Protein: CASSSQQESSGNTIYF.

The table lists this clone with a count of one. CDR3 sequence (DNA): TGTGCCAGCAGTCACCTCGGGACAGAGACCCAGTACTTC. Its translation: CASSHLGTETQYF. This chain links TRBV27 with TRBJ2-5; D might be TRBD1 or TRBD2, each matching 5 bases. Per the germline V gene, CDR1 is MNHEY and CDR2 is SMNVEV (reference sequence). Deletions cut 5 bases from V and 4 bases from J, with 11 bases between. The CDR3 consists of 13 residues.